This T cell receptor beta chain was profiled in a study of beta chain features in type 1 diabetes. Looking at the study overall: The samples had around 98 million sorted cells examined in all. Study results and limitations: More deletions and fewer insertions at VDJ junctions were found in patients with type 1 diabetes. There was a moderate but significant shortening of TCRB CDR3s in all four CD4+ subsets of Type 1 diabetes patients.

Remarks on this clone: Its specificity is not known.

Investigators reverse transcribed all isolated RNA, so they sequenced expressed TCRB transcripts. The data were produced by immunoSEQ multiplex PCR, yet TCRdb's version contains in-frame clones alone and is incomplete. The table records roughly 730,000 clones, roughly an eighth of them present only once. It was one heparinised blood draw, averaging approximately 100 mL, that each donor gave. Purity of each sorted population was above 95%. The CDR3 contains 15 residues. From germline, CDR1 is MGHDK and CDR2 SYGVNS. Deletions cut 5 bases from V and 2 bases from J, with 14 bases between. The origin of this receptor is a man younger than 30 with type 1 diabetes. The V gene is TRBV25-1, the J gene TRBJ2-3; D remains unclear. Sequencing input: naive CD4+ T cells from blood. The CDR3 DNA follows: TGTGCCAGCAGTCCCTCCCTAGGGAACACAGATACGCAGTATTTT. Encoded protein: CASSPSLGNTDTQYF. Using reference TRBV25-1 and TRBJ2-3 for the parts outside the CDR3, the full variable domain is EADIYQTPRYLVIGTGKKITLECSQTMGHDKMYWYQQDPGMELHLIHYSYGVNSTEKGDLSSESTVSRIRTEHFPLTLESARPSHTSQYLCASSPSLGNTDTQYFGPGTRLTVL.